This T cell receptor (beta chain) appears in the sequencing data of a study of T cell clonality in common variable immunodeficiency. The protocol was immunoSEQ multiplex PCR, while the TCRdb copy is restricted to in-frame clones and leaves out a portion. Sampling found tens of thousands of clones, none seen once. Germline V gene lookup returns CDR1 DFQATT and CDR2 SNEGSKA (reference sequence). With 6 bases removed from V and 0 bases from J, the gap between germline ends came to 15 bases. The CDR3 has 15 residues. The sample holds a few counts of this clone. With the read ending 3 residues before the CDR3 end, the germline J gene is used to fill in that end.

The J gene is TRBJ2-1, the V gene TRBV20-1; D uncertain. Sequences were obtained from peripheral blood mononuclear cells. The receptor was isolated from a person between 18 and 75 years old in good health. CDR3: CSAPNPRSSYNEQFF. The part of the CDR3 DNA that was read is TGCAGTGCCCCCAACCCTAGGAGCTCCTACAATGAG.